This T cell receptor beta chain comes out of a study of CD8+ T cells in alopecia areata. Study results and limitations: Resident alphabeta T-cell populations of normal skin are likewise subject to sequencing in scalp samples.

cDNA reverse transcribed from extracted RNA served as the sequencing template. The method was immunoSEQ multiplex PCR; TCRdb's version includes in-frame clones alone and lacks a portion of them. The table records approximately 180,000 clones, just under 60% of them present only once. V was shortened by 5 bases and J by 0 bases, with 11 bases between the two germline ends. CDR3 length equals 13 residues. The germline CDR1 and CDR2 sequences are SQVTM and ANQGSEA. Alopecia areata patients provided lesional scalp punch biopsies and peripheral blood, both collected for the study. Sorting from PBMCs produced CD4+ and CD8+ T cells. Concerning this clone itself: Its antigen is not identified.

Sequenced here: CD4+ T cells sorted from blood, sampled at week 0. This rearrangement joins TRBV29-1 to TRBJ2-7, with a possible D match to TRBD1 (5 bases). This receptor was taken from a human donor with alopecia areata. The chain's CDR3 is CSVTGLTSYEQYF. CDR3 nucleotides: TGCAGCGTTACAGGATTGACCTCCTACGAGCAGTACTTC.